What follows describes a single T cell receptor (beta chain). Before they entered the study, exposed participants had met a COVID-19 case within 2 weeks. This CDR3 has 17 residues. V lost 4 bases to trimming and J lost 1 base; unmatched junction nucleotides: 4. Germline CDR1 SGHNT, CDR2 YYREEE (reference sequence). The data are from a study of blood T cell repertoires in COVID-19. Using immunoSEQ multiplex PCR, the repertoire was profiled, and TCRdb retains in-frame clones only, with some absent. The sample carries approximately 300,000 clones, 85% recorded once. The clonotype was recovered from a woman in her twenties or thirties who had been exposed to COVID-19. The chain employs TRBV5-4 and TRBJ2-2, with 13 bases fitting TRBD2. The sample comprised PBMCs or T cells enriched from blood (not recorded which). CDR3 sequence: CASSPTSGGLNTGELFF. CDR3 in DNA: TGTGCCAGCAGCCCGACTAGCGGGGGGCTGAACACCGGGGAGCTGTTTTTT.